Shown below are 22 T cell receptor beta chains from a single sample sequenced in a study of shared clonotypes between healthy human individuals. Clones were sequenced by immunoSEQ multiplex PCR, and TCRdb holds only the in-frame ones, with some missing. The repertoire holds 850,000 to 1,200,000 clones, about 75% seen once, with approximately 1.5% in the top ten. Material: memory CD4+ T cells sorted from blood. The subset denotes: CD45RA-negative fraction. Receptor source: a man in his late teens or twenties in good health.

The V call is TRBV2, the J call TRBJ2-3; TRBD2 matches at 10 bases. Germline V CDR1 and CDR2: SNHLY, FYNNEI. V trimming: 6 bases; J trimming: 2 bases; junction bases outside the gene matches: 14. The CDR3 is made up of 18 amino acids. CDR3 in DNA: TGTGCCAGCAGGAGGGCCAGCGGGGGGGCAATGCTCACAGATACGCAGTATTTT. Translating gives CASRRASGGAMLTDTQYF.

This clone has a single count. The same CDR3 arises from other DNA sequences in this sample as well. The rearrangement uses TRBV7-9 and TRBJ1-1; no reliable D call. Germline CDR1 is SEHNR and CDR2 is FQNEAQ (reference sequence). V lost 1 base, J lost 1 base, and 7 bases lay in between. The CDR3 runs to 14 residues. In nucleotides, the CDR3 is TGTGCCAGCAGCTTAGTAGCAGGGAACACTGAAGCTTTCTTT. Its translation is CASSLVAGNTEAFF. The variable domain in full, completed from reference TRBV7-9 and TRBJ1-1, reads DTGVSQNPRHKITKRGQNVTFRCDPISEHNRLYWYRQTLGQGPEFLTYFQNEAQLEKSRLLSDRFSAERPKGSFSTLEIQRTEQGDSAMYLCASSLVAGNTEAFFGQGTRLTVV.

V usage is TRBV5-4 and J usage is TRBJ1-5, with TRBD1 as a possible D gene (6 bases). In germline, CDR1 is SGHNT, CDR2 YYREEE (reference sequence). CDR3 length: 14 amino acids. V gave up 4 bases and J gave up 1 base, with 9 bases separating them. Here the CDR3 DNA reads TGTGCCAGCAGCCCCGGGGGCAGCAATCAGCCCCAGCATTTT. Protein: CASSPGGSNQPQHF. Supplemented by reference TRBV5-4 and TRBJ1-5, the full variable domain reads ETGVTQSPTHLIKTRGQQVTLRCSSQSGHNTVSWYQQALGQGPQFIFQYYREEENGRGNFPPRFSGLQFPNYSSELNVNALELDDSALYLCASSPGGSNQPQHFGDGTRLSIL.

The chain employs TRBV7-2 and TRBJ2-7; D remains ambiguous. Trimming took 6 bases from V and 6 from J, leaving 15 bases between them. The CDR3 sequence is 13 residues long. The germline CDR1 and CDR2 sequences are SGHTA and FQGNSA. In DNA, the CDR3 is TGTGCCAGCAGGACCACGGCATCAAGCGAGCAGTACTTC. This codes for CASRTTASSEQYF.

This chain connects TRBV12-2 to TRBJ2-7; TRBD2, the table's D call, was not compared with the DNA. TRBV12-2 is given as a pseudogene. CDR3 size: 14 residues. The CDR3 sequence is CASRLVTGMDEQYF. The CDR3 region has the DNA TGTGCAAGTCGCTTAGTTACGGGGATGGACGAGCAGTACTTC.

This chain links TRBV19 with TRBJ2-6, with D tentatively TRBD1 (6 bases). CDR1 and CDR2 from the germline V gene are LNHDA and SQIVND (reference sequence). The CDR3 consists of 17 residues. V lost 6 bases and J 0 bases, leaving 15 bases between the germline ends. The DNA for the CDR3 is TGTGCCAGTAGACAGACAGGAAAGAGCTCTGGGGCCAACGTCCTGACTTTC. Translated, it gives CASRQTGKSSGANVLTF.

The chain uses TRBV14 and TRBJ1-6, with D possibly being TRBD1 (5 bases). V was cut by 4 bases and J by 10 bases, with 14 bases left in between. CDR3 size: 14 residues. Germline CDR1 SGHDN, CDR2 FVKESK. The CDR3 sequence: CASSLGQVVSPLHF. The CDR3 DNA is TGTGCCAGCAGCCTCGGACAAGTGGTATCACCCCTCCACTTT. Supplemented by reference TRBV14 and TRBJ1-6, the full variable domain reads EAGVTQFPSHSVIEKGQTVTLRCDPISGHDNLYWYRRVMGKEIKFLLHFVKESKQDESGMPNNRFLAERTGGTYSTLKVQPAELEDSGVYFCASSLGQVVSPLHFGNGTRLTVT.

This chain uses TRBV10-2 with TRBJ1-4; the D gene is possibly TRBD1 (5 bases). Trimming removed 8 bases from V and 4 bases from J, with 11 bases in between. This CDR3 is built from 13 residues. The germline V gene has CDR1 WSHSY and CDR2 SAAADI. CDR3 coding DNA: TGCGCCAGCGGGACGGGTATTAATGAAAAACTGTTTTTT. Its protein is CASGTGINEKLFF.

The gene calls are TRBV11-3 and TRBJ2-1, with no clear D. Germline CDR1 reads SGHNT; CDR2 reads YENEEA. This CDR3 is built from 14 residues. Deletions cut 5 bases from V and 1 base from J, with 9 bases between. CDR3 nucleotides: TGTGCCAGCAGCCGGCGGCAGTCCTACAATGAGCAGTTCTTC. It specifies CASSRRQSYNEQFF.

The chain combines TRBV7-2 with TRBJ2-3; 11 nucleotides agree with TRBD2. The junction had 6 bases not matched to a gene; V was cut back by 0 bases and J by 1 base. Germline V gene sequence: CDR1 SGHTA, CDR2 FQGNSA. The CDR3 spans 18 residues. CDR3 sequence reads: CASSLARLAGGGTDTQYF. In nucleotides, the CDR3 is TGTGCCAGCAGCTTAGCACGTCTAGCGGGAGGCGGCACAGATACGCAGTATTTT. The entire variable domain, with the rest obtained from reference TRBV7-2 and TRBJ2-3, is as follows: GAGVSQSPSNKVTEKGKDVELRCDPISGHTALYWYRQSLGQGLEFLIYFQGNSAPDKSGLPSDRFSAERTGGSVSTLTIQRTQQEDSAVYLCASSLARLAGGGTDTQYFGPGTRLTVL.

The chain has TRBV29-1 and TRBJ2-5; 8 nucleotides align to TRBD1. The junction had 9 bases not matched to a gene; V was cut back by 5 bases and J by 7 bases. This CDR3 has 13 residues. Germline CDR1 reads SQVTM; CDR2 reads ANQGSEA. CDR3: CSVLQGAQGTQYF. DNA for the CDR3: TGCAGCGTTTTGCAGGGGGCCCAGGGGACCCAGTACTTC. Looking up the rest from reference TRBV29-1 and TRBJ2-5 gives the full variable domain: SAVISQKPSRDICQRGTSLTIQCQVDSQVTMMFWYRQQPGQSLTLIATANQGSEATYESGFVIDKFPISRPNLTFSTLTVSNMSPEDSSIYLCSVLQGAQGTQYFGPGTRLLVL.

This clone was counted a single time. The chain links TRBV28 to TRBJ1-2, with D possibly matching TRBD1 (6 bases). Trimming shortened V by 5 bases and J by 2 bases, and 15 bases separated the two germline ends. The CDR3 contains 15 residues. Germline-derived CDR1 and CDR2 are MDHEN and SYDVKM. CDR3 nucleotide sequence: TGTGCCAGCAGTCCCGGGGGCGGGGAAAACTATGGCTACACCTTC. Its translation is CASSPGGGENYGYTF.

V and J are TRBV9 and TRBJ2-2; 10 nucleotides line up with TRBD2. The junction had 2 bases not matched to a gene; V was cut back by 2 bases and J by 1 base. Per germline, CDR1 SGDLS and CDR2 YYNGEE. The CDR3 is 16 amino acids. The CDR3 is CASSVRLAGNTGELFF. For the CDR3, the DNA is TGTGCCAGCAGCGTTCGACTAGCGGGGAACACCGGGGAGCTGTTTTTT.

This rearrangement joins TRBV6-6 to TRBJ1-2; TRBD1 aligns across 7 bases. This CDR3 is 13 amino acids long. After removal of 4 bases from V and 8 bases from J, the junction contained 7 bases not matched to a gene. Germline V gene sequence: CDR1 MNHNY, CDR2 SVGAGI (reference sequence). In nucleotides, the CDR3 is TGTGCCAGCAGTTCCAGGGACAGACAAGGCTACACCTTC. Protein product: CASSSRDRQGYTF.

V gene TRBV30 combines with J gene TRBJ1-2, with D possibly being TRBD1 (5 bases). The CDR3 has 16 residues. V dropped 5 bases and J dropped 3 bases, with 22 bases sitting between them. CDR1 and CDR2 (germline): GTSNPN, SVGIG (reference sequence). CDR3 coding DNA: TGTGCCTGGTTGGAGGCGGGGCAGAGATTCGACTATGGCTACACCTTC. Its translation is CAWLEAGQRFDYGYTF.

This clone was observed a single time. The genes are TRBV6-1 and TRBJ2-5, with D perhaps being TRBD1 or TRBD2 (5 bases each). The CDR3 length is 15 residues. Trimming pared 4 bases from V and 5 bases from J, leaving 17 bases between. The germline V gene encodes CDR1 MNHNS and CDR2 SASEGT. The CDR3 reads CASSARAVGEETQYF. The CDR3 DNA is TGTGCCAGCAGTGCAAGGGCCGTAGGGGAGGAGACCCAGTACTTC.

This sequence joins TRBV10-3 and TRBJ1-2; 10 bases line up with TRBD1. J gave up 6 bases and V 6 bases, and 4 bases lay outside the gene matches. CDR3 length equals 13 residues. Germline V CDR1 and CDR2: ENHRY, SYGVKD. CDR3 region: CAIRETGGNGYTF. For the CDR3, the DNA is TGTGCCATCAGAGAGACAGGGGGCAATGGCTACACCTTC.

V gene TRBV19 combines with J gene TRBJ2-7; tentatively, D is TRBD2 (7 bases). Looked up from germline, CDR1 is LNHDA and CDR2 is SQIVND (reference sequence). Trimming took off 11 bases at V and 0 bases at J, with 20 bases between the two ends. The CDR3 totals 15 residues. The CDR3 protein is CAGLRGARPSYEQYF. The CDR3 DNA reads TGTGCCGGGCTCCGGGGGGCTCGTCCCTCCTACGAGCAGTACTTC.

This sequence joins TRBV30 and TRBJ2-2; TRBD1 might be the D (6 bases). V was clipped by 0 bases and J by 2 bases, with 7 bases between them. Germline lookup yields CDR1 GTSNPN and CDR2 SVGIG (reference sequence). This CDR3 has 14 residues. Here the CDR3 DNA reads TGTGCCTGGAGTGTACAGGGTAACACCGGGGAGCTGTTTTTT. This sequence encodes CAWSVQGNTGELFF.

In nucleotides, the CDR3 is TGCGCCAGCAGCCGCGGGGAAGGAGATACGCAGTATTTT. It encodes CASSRGEGDTQYF. The chain joins TRBV4-1 to TRBJ2-3; D is perhaps TRBD2 (6 bases). The CDR3 has 13 amino acids. V shed 4 bases and J shed 5 bases, with 10 bases lying between them. Germline CDR1 and CDR2: MGHRA and YSYEKL.

The rearrangement joins TRBV4-1 to TRBJ1-3; a possible D gene is TRBD1 (6 bases). Between the trimmed V and J ends, which lost 6 bases and 1 base, there was a span of 19 bases. The CDR3 is 17 amino acids. Germline V lookup: CDR1 MGHRA, CDR2 YSYEKL. The CDR3: CASSQGRGGVSGNTIYF. CDR3 in DNA: TGCGCCAGCAGTCAGGGACGGGGGGGCGTATCTGGAAACACCATATATTTT.

The V and J genes are TRBV6-1 and TRBJ2-5, with no clear D. This CDR3 spans 16 amino acids. CDR1 MNHNS and CDR2 SASEGT come from the germline V gene. V shed 2 bases and J shed 1 base, with 14 bases lying between them. This CDR3 reads CASSEWNGVGQETQYF. The CDR3 bases are TGTGCCAGCAGTGAATGGAACGGCGTGGGCCAAGAGACCCAGTACTTC.